This TCR beta chain was sequenced for a study of blood T cell repertoires in COVID-19. Study context: Some COVID-19 samples were acute and others convalescent; all came from the United States, Italy and Spain. PBMCs, B-cell-depleted T cells, or T cells were the source of the cDNA or gDNA that made up the material.

This clone was picked up one time. In the original workflow: Reference gene primer amplification yielded estimated nucleated cell counts. This table comes from immunoSEQ multiplex PCR, and its TCRdb copy is limited to in-frame clones, with some not included. V and J calls and clone size are given by that table; D and trimming were obtained from the DNA. The sample lists tens of thousands of clones; roughly 84% were seen once. Trimming stripped 3 bases from V and 7 bases from J, with 10 bases between. Per germline, CDR1 MDHEN and CDR2 SYDVKM. The CDR3 is 14 residues long. The chain carries TRBV28 and TRBJ1-6, with D perhaps TRBD1 (6 bases). This sequence was found in a man between 65 and 79 years old with acute or convalescent COVID-19. The material sequenced was peripheral blood. CDR3 region: CASSFTGMNSPLHF. CDR3 DNA sequence: TGTGCCAGCAGTTTTACAGGGATGAATTCACCCCTCCACTTT. The entire variable domain, with the rest obtained from reference TRBV28 and TRBJ1-6, is as follows: DVKVTQSSRYLVKRTGEKVFLECVQDMDHENMFWYRQDPGLGLRLIYFSYDVKMKEKGDIPEGYSVSREKKERFSLILESASTNQTSMYLCASSFTGMNSPLHFGNGTRLTVT.